This T cell receptor beta chain is from a study of blood T cell repertoires in COVID-19. The wider study: Acute-phase and convalescent COVID-19 samples originated in the United States, Italy and Spain. T cells, B-cell-depleted T cells, or PBMCs supplied cDNA or gDNA.

In the original analysis: Nucleated cell number was recorded as an estimate derived from reference gene primer amplification. This table comes from immunoSEQ multiplex PCR, and its TCRdb copy is limited to in-frame clones, with some not included. From that table come the V and J calls and clone size; the DNA was used to work out D and trimming. The sample shows more than 110,000 clones, approximately 80% of them seen only once. Germline V gene sequence: CDR1 WSHSY, CDR2 SAAADI. The V end was cut by 0 bases, the J end by 4 bases, with 7 bases between. CDR3 length: 14 amino acids. The sequence was collected from a human donor in a cohort sampled during active COVID-19. Sequencing input: peripheral blood. The gene calls are TRBV10-2 and TRBJ1-5; no reliable D call. This chain's CDR3 is CASSESGLNQPQHF. The CDR3, as DNA: TGCGCCAGCAGTGAGTCGGGCCTGAATCAGCCCCAGCATTTT.